This T cell receptor (beta chain) was recorded in a study of blood T cells in healthy people across ages. CDR3 length equals 15 residues. V lost 5 bases and J lost 5; bases outside the gene matches: 11. From germline, CDR1 is SQVTM and CDR2 ANQGSEA. A second 7 to 11 cycle PCR used barcoded and J-beta primers. TCRdb called the 5' RACE reads again in MiXCR, with one record for every CDR3 protein. The table has under 750,000 distinct CDR3 sequences, roughly 43% seen once. The rearrangement joins TRBV29-1 to TRBJ2-5; TRBD2 matches 10 bases. What was sequenced was blood. The origin of this receptor is a man older than 75 in good health. The CDR3 nucleotides read TGCAGCGTTTCAAGCGGGGGGGCCCATTCGGAGACCCAGTACTTC. Translation gives CSVSSGGAHSETQYF.